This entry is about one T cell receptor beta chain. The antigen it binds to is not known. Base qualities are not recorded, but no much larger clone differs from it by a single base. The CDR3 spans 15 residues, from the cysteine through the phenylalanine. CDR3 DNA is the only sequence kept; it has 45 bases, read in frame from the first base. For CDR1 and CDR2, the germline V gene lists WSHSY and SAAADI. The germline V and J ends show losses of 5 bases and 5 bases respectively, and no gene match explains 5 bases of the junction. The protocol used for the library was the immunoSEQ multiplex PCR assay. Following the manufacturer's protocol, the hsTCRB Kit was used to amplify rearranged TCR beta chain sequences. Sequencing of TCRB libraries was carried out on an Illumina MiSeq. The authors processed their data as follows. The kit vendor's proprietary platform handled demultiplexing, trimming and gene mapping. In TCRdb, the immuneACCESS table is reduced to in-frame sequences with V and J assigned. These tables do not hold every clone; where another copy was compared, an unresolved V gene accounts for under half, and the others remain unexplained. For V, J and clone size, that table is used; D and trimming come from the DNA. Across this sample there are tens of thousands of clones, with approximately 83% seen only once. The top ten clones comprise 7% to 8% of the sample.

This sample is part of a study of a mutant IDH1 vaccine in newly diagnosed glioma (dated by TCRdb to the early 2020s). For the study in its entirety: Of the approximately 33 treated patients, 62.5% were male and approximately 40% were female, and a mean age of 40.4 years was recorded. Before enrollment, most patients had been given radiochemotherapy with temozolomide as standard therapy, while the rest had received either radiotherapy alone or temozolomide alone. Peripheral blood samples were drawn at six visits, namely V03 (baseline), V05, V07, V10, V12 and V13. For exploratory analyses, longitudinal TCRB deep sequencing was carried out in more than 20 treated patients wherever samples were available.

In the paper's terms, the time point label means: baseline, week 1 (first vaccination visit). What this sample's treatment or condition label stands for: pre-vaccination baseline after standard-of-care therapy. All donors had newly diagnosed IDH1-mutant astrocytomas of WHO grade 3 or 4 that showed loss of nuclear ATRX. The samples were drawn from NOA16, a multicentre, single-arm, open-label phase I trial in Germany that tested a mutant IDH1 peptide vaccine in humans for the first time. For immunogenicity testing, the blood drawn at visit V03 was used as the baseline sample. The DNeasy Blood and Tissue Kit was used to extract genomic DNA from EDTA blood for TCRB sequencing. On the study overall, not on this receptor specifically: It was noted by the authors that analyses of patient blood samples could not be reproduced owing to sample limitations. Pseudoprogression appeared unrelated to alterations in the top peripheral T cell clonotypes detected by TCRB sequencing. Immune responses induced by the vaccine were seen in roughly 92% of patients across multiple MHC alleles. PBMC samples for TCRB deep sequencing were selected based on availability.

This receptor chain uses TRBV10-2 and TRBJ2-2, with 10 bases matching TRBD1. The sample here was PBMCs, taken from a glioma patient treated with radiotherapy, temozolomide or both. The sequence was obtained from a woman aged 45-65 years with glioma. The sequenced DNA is TGCGCCAGCAGTTTAAGGACAGGGGGAACCGGGGAGCTGTTTTTT. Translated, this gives CASSLRTGGTGELFF.